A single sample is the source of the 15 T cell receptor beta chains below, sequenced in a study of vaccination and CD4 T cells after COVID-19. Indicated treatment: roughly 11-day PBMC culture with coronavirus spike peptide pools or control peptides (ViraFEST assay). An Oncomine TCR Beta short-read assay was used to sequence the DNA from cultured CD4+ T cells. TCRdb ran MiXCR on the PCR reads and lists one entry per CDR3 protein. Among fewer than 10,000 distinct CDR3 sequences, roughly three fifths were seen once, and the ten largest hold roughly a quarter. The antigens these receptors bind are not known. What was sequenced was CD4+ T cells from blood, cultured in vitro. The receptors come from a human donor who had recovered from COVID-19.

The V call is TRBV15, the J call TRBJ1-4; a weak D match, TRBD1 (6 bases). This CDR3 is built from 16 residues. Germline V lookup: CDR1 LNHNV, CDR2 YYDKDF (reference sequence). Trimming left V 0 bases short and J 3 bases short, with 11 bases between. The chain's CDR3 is CATSREGAWSNEKLFF. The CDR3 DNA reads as TGTGCCACCAGCAGAGAGGGGGCTTGGTCTAATGAAAAACTGTTTTTT.

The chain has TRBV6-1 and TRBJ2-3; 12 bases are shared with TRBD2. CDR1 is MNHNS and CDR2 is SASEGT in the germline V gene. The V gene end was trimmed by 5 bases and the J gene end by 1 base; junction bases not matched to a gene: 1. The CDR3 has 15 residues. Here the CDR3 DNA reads TGTGCCAGCAGTCGACTAGCGGGGGGCACAGATACGCAGTATTTT. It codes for CASSRLAGGTDTQYF.

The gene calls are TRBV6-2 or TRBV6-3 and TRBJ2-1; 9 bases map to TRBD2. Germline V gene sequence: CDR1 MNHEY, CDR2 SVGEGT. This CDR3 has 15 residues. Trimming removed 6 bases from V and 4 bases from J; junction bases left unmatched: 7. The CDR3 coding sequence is TGTGCCAGCAGCCCCCTTAGCGGGAGATACAATGAGCAGTTCTTC. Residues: CASSPLSGRYNEQFF.

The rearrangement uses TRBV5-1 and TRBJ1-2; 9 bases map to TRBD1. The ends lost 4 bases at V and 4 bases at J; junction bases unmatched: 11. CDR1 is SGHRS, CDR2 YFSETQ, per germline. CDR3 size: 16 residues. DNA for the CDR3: TGCGCCAGCAGCCGCCGGGACAGGGCTGGAGGCTATGGCTACACCTTC. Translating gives CASSRRDRAGGYGYTF.

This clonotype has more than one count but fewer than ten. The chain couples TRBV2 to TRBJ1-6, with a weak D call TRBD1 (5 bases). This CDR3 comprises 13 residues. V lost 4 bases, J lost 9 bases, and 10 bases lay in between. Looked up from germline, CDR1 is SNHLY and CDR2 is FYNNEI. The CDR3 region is CASSAQGGSPLHF. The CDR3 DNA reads TGTGCCAGCAGTGCGCAGGGAGGTTCACCCCTCCACTTT.

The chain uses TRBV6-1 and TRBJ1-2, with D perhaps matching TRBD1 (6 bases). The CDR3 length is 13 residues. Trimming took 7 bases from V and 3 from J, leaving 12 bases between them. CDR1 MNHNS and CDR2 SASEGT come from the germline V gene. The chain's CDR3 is CASTYRVDYGYTF. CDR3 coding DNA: TGTGCCAGCACCTACAGGGTGGACTATGGCTACACCTTC.

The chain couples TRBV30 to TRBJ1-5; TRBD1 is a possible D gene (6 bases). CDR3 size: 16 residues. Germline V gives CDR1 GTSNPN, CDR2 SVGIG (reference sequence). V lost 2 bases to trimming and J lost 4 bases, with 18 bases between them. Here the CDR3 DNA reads TGTGCCTGGAGTAGTGGCCACAGGGCTCGGAATCAGCCCCAGCATTTT. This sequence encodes CAWSSGHRARNQPQHF.

CDR3 bases: TGTGCCACCAGCAGAGATTATAGGGTAACTGGCTACACCTTC. This sequence encodes CATSRDYRVTGYTF. The chain uses TRBV15 and TRBJ1-2; D ambiguous. The CDR3 length is 14 residues. Germline V lookup: CDR1 LNHNV, CDR2 YYDKDF (reference sequence). V lost 0 bases and J lost 7, with 12 bases in between.

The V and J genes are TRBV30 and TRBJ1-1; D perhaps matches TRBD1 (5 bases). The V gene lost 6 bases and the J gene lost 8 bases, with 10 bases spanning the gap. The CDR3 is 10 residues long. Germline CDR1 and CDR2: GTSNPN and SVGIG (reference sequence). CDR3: CACHNREAFF. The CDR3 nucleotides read TGTGCCTGTCATAACAGGGAAGCTTTCTTT.

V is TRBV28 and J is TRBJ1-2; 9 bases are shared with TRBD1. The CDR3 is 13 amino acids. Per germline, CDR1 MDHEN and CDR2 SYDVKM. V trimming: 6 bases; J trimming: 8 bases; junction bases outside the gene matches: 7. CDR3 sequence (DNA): TGTGCCAGCAGGACAGGGGGAAATGACGGCTACACCTTC. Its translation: CASRTGGNDGYTF.

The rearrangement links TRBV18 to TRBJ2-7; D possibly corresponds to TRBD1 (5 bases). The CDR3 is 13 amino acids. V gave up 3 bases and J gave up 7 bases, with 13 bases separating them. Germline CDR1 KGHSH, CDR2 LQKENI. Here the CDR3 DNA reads TGTGCCAGCTCACCTGAACAGGAAAAGGAGCAGTACTTC. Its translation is CASSPEQEKEQYF.

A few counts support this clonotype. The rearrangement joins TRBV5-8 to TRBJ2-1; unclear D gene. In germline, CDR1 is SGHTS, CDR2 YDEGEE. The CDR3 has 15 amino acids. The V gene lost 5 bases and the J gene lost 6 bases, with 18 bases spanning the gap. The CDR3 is CASSARDAPSNEQFF. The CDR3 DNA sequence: TGTGCCAGCAGTGCCCGTGACGCCCCGAGCAATGAGCAGTTCTTC.

CDR3 region: CSVRQGHTNTGELFF. Here the CDR3 DNA reads TGCAGCGTTCGACAGGGACACACGAACACCGGGGAGCTGTTTTTT. The chain has TRBV29-1 and TRBJ2-2; 7 nucleotides align to TRBD1. The germline gives CDR1 SQVTM, CDR2 ANQGSEA. The trim removed 5 bases at V and 0 bases at J, leaving 6 bases unmatched. The CDR3 is 15 amino acids.

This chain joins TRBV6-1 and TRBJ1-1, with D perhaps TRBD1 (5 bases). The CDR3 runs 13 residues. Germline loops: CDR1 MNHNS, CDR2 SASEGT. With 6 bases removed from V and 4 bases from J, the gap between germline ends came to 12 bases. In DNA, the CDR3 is TGTGCCAGCAGGGACATTGAGGGCACTGAAGCTTTCTTT. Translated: CASRDIEGTEAFF.

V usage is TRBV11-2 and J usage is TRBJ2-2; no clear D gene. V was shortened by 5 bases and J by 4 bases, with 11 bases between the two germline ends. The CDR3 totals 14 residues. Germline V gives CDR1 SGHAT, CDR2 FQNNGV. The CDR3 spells CASSPLLGTGELFF. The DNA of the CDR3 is TGTGCCAGCAGCCCCTTGTTAGGCACCGGGGAGCTGTTTTTT.